These 28 T cell receptor beta chains were sequenced from one sample in a study of shared clonotypes between healthy human individuals. Sequenced by immunoSEQ multiplex PCR; TCRdb stores in-frame clones only, minus some. Of some 2.1 million clones in the sample, around 93% are singletons; the top ten hold approximately 1.7%. Terminally differentiated effector memory CD45RA+ cells were excluded by CCR7 positive selection of CD45RO-negative cells. Specimen: naive CD8+ T cells from PBMCs. All receptors come from a man younger than 35 in good health. Some clones in this sample may be carry-over from other donors' samples.

The rearrangement uses TRBV15 and TRBJ2-1, with TRBD2 matching 14 bases. Germline trimming cut 8 bases from V and 7 bases from J; bases unmatched to any gene: 4. Germline V lookup: CDR1 LNHNV, CDR2 YYDKDF (reference sequence). The CDR3 extends over 14 amino acids. As DNA, the CDR3 is TGTGCCACCGGGACTAGCGGGAGTGATAATGAGCAGTTCTTC. Amino acids: CATGTSGSDNEQFF.

The chain carries TRBV28 and TRBJ1-2; no clear D. Germline CDR1 and CDR2: MDHEN and SYDVKM. The V end lost 2 bases, the J end lost 0 bases, and 7 bases lay between the germline ends. The length of the CDR3 is 14 residues. CDR3 region: CASSLRSSNYGYTF. The CDR3 coding sequence is TGTGCCAGCAGTTTACGCAGCTCTAACTATGGCTACACCTTC.

This sequence joins TRBV14 and TRBJ2-3; D not resolved. Germline lookup yields CDR1 SGHDN and CDR2 FVKESK. The CDR3 extends over 14 amino acids. The V gene lost 3 bases and the J gene lost 4 bases, with 11 bases spanning the gap. The CDR3 protein is CASSHLRRPDTQYF. The DNA of the CDR3 is TGTGCCAGCAGCCACCTCAGACGCCCAGATACGCAGTATTTT.

Concerning this clone itself: In the same sample, other DNA sequences code for this CDR3. CDR3 coding DNA: TGTGCCAGCAGCTTAGGGCAGGGCACTGAAGCTTTCTTT. Its translation is CASSLGQGTEAFF. The J gene is TRBJ1-1, the V gene TRBV7-3, with D perhaps matching TRBD1 (5 bases). Deletions cut 2 bases from V and 4 bases from J, with 8 bases between. Germline V gene data show CDR1 as SGHTA and CDR2 as FQGTGA. The length of the CDR3 is 13 residues. Together with reference TRBV7-3 and TRBJ1-1, the CDR3 gives the full variable domain: GAGVSQTPSNKVTEKGKYVELRCDPISGHTALYWYRQSLGQGPEFLIYFQGTGAADDSGLPNDRFFAVRPEGSVSTLKIQRTERGDSAVYLCASSLGQGTEAFFGQGTRLTVV.

The chain carries TRBV9 and TRBJ2-1, with TRBD1 matching over 9 bases. Germline CDR1 and CDR2: SGDLS and YYNGEE. CDR3 length: 15 amino acids. V lost 4 bases and J lost 4; bases outside the gene matches: 6. CDR3 in DNA: TGTGCCAGCAGCCAGGACAGGGGAGCATACAATGAGCAGTTCTTC. Its protein is CASSQDRGAYNEQFF.

V gene TRBV9 combines with J gene TRBJ2-2; 7 nucleotides align to TRBD2. The germline V gene has CDR1 SGDLS and CDR2 YYNGEE. The junction had 6 bases not matched to a gene; V was cut back by 4 bases and J by 0 bases. The CDR3 covers 16 residues. CDR3 residues: CASSSHRGANTGELFF. The CDR3 bases are TGTGCCAGCAGCAGTCATCGGGGGGCGAACACCGGGGAGCTGTTTTTT.

The CDR3 DNA sequence: TGTGCCAGCAGCTTCCTGGGACAGACAATCGACTCTGGGGCCAACGTCCTGACTTTC. This sequence encodes CASSFLGQTIDSGANVLTF. This rearrangement joins TRBV7-8 to TRBJ2-6; 7 bases agree with TRBD1. Germline values: CDR1 SGHVS, CDR2 FQNEAQ. J lost 0 bases, V lost 3 bases, and 11 bases had no gene match. This CDR3 spans 19 amino acids.

In DNA form, the CDR3 reads TGTGCCAGCAGCTTTGCTTCCACCGGGAGGGTGCACAATGAGCAGTTCTTC. Its translation is CASSFASTGRVHNEQFF. This sequence joins TRBV11-2 and TRBJ2-1; 8 nucleotides agree with TRBD2. With V trimmed by 3 bases and J by 5 bases, 12 bases remained unmatched. Per the germline V gene, CDR1 is SGHAT and CDR2 is FQNNGV. The CDR3 contains 17 residues.

The chain uses TRBV10-3 and TRBJ2-1; 11 bases fit TRBD2. Germline-derived CDR1 and CDR2 are ENHRY and SYGVKD. Losses at the gene ends were 7 bases for V and 7 bases for J; bases not matched to a gene: 9. The CDR3 is made up of 15 amino acids. In DNA, the CDR3 is TGTGCCATCAAATCAGCTAGCGGGAGGTCTAATGAGCAGTTCTTC. This sequence encodes CAIKSASGRSNEQFF.

The V and J genes are TRBV7-2 and TRBJ2-5; a possible D gene is TRBD2 (5 bases). The germline CDR1 and CDR2 sequences are SGHTA and FQGNSA. The V gene lost 1 base and the J gene lost 2 bases, with 14 bases spanning the gap. There are 16 residues in the CDR3. In nucleotides, the CDR3 is TGTGCCAGCAGCTTAGGGGCCCCTAGAGGGCAAGAGACCCAGTACTTC. This codes for CASSLGAPRGQETQYF.

The rearrangement uses TRBV6-4 and TRBJ2-4; D not certain. Germline values: CDR1 MRHNA, CDR2 SNTAGT. The CDR3 consists of 15 residues. V lost 7 bases and J lost 0, with 13 bases in between. The CDR3 coding sequence is TGTGCCAGCACCCCCCTGCGGCTAGCCAAAAACATTCAGTACTTC. Translating it yields CASTPLRLAKNIQYF.

This clone was detected only once. The V and J genes are TRBV5-1 and TRBJ2-5; 7 nucleotides match TRBD1. Germline values: CDR1 SGHRS, CDR2 YFSETQ. V lost 3 bases and J lost 1; bases outside the gene matches: 6. CDR3 length: 15 residues. Here the CDR3 DNA reads TGCGCCAGCAGCTCGGGACAGAAGATCCAAGAGACCCAGTACTTC. It encodes CASSSGQKIQETQYF. Together with reference TRBV5-1 and TRBJ2-5, the CDR3 gives the full variable domain: KAGVTQTPRYLIKTRGQQVTLSCSPISGHRSVSWYQQTPGQGLQFLFEYFSETQRNKGNFPGRFSGRQFSNSRSEMNVSTLELGDSALYLCASSSGQKIQETQYFGPGTRLLVL.

As to this clone: At the DNA level, this CDR3 is encoded by other sequences in the same sample as well. In nucleotides, the CDR3 is TGTGCCAGCAGCCCCGCCCTGAACACTGAAGCTTTCTTT. This gives the protein CASSPALNTEAFF. The chain has TRBV27 and TRBJ1-1; D is unresolved. The CDR3 covers 13 residues. Trimming shortened V by 6 bases and J by 0 bases, and 8 bases separated the two germline ends. Germline assignment: CDR1 MNHEY and CDR2 SMNVEV (reference sequence).

Comment on this clone: Different DNA sequences within this sample yield the same CDR3. This chain joins TRBV5-4 and TRBJ1-2; D uncertain. Germline V gene lookup returns CDR1 SGHNT and CDR2 YYREEE (reference sequence). This CDR3 region has 11 residues. V lost 0 bases and J 7 bases, leaving 4 bases between the germline ends. CDR3 DNA sequence: TGTGCCAGCAGCTTGGCGGCTGGCTACACCTTC. It is translated as CASSLAAGYTF.

The chain employs TRBV9 and TRBJ2-1, with 7 bases lining up with TRBD2. The CDR3 is made up of 13 amino acids. After removal of 3 bases from V and 9 bases from J, the junction contained 6 bases not matched to a gene. Germline V gene data show CDR1 as SGDLS and CDR2 as YYNGEE. In DNA, the CDR3 is TGTGCCAGCAGCGGCGGGACTACCAGTGAGCAGTTCTTC. As protein: CASSGGTTSEQFF.

V is TRBV13 and J is TRBJ2-1, with 8 bases that match TRBD2. There are 17 residues in the CDR3. Germline V CDR1 and CDR2: PRHDT, FYEKMQ (reference sequence). With V trimmed by 5 bases and J by 9 bases, 18 bases remained unmatched. CDR3 amino acids: CASSPSVAGGKGGEQFF. Written as DNA, the CDR3 is TGTGCCAGCAGCCCCTCGGTGGCGGGAGGCAAGGGTGGTGAGCAGTTCTTC.

The chain couples TRBV9 to TRBJ2-1, with TRBD2 matching 10 bases. Germline CDR1 reads SGDLS; CDR2 reads YYNGEE. CDR3 length equals 17 residues. Trimming removed 3 bases from V and 5 bases from J; junction bases left unmatched: 11. The CDR3 DNA is TGTGCCAGCAGCGATAATAGCGGGAGGCCGAGAAACAATGAGCAGTTCTTC. It codes for CASSDNSGRPRNNEQFF.

The CDR3 region has the DNA TGTGCCAGCAGCGCCCCTACTAGCGGGAGAAACTACAATGAGCAGTTCTTC. It specifies CASSAPTSGRNYNEQFF. The V and J genes are TRBV7-9 and TRBJ2-1; 11 bases agree with TRBD2. The CDR3 loop spans 17 amino acids. V lost 5 bases, J lost 3 bases, and 9 bases stayed unmatched. From germline, CDR1 is SEHNR and CDR2 FQNEAQ (reference sequence).

This clone appeared once. V is TRBV7-9 and J is TRBJ1-4; 7 bases match TRBD1. The CDR3 length is 15 residues. CDR1 and CDR2 (germline): SEHNR, FQNEAQ (reference sequence). Trimming took 4 bases from V and 4 from J; bases not matched to a gene: 6. The CDR3 protein is CASSSRQGDNEKLFF. The CDR3 bases are TGTGCCAGCAGCTCCAGACAGGGAGATAATGAAAAACTGTTTTTT.

This chain links TRBV29-1 with TRBJ2-1; D uncertain. The CDR3 totals 11 residues. V was shortened by 4 bases and J by 8 bases, with 9 bases between the two germline ends. CDR1 is SQVTM, CDR2 ANQGSEA, per germline. The CDR3 loop is CSVGTADEQFF. In nucleotides, the CDR3 is TGCAGCGTTGGGACGGCGGATGAGCAGTTCTTC.

J is TRBJ2-5 and V is TRBV7-8; D is perhaps TRBD2 (6 bases). The CDR3 extends over 12 amino acids. Germline loops: CDR1 SGHVS, CDR2 FQNEAQ. V was cut by 7 bases and J by 7 bases, with 13 bases left in between. CDR3 loop: CASKEGLGTQYF. CDR3 nucleotide sequence: TGTGCCAGCAAGGAGGGGTTGGGGACCCAGTACTTC.

V is TRBV27 and J is TRBJ2-1; 9 nucleotides line up with TRBD2. The V gene's germline CDR1 is MNHEY and CDR2 SMNVEV (reference sequence). CDR3 length: 16 residues. The ends lost 10 bases at V and 2 bases at J; junction bases unmatched: 12. The CDR3 reads CAITASSGTTYNEQFF. CDR3 coding DNA: TGTGCCATCACGGCCTCTAGCGGGACCACCTACAATGAGCAGTTCTTC.

The sample holds one count of this clone. This CDR3 is also generated by other DNA sequences in the sample. The rearrangement joins TRBV7-9 to TRBJ1-1; D remains unclear. Per germline, CDR1 SEHNR and CDR2 FQNEAQ (reference sequence). The V end lost 3 bases, the J end lost 3 bases, and 11 bases lay between the germline ends. The CDR3 length is 14 residues. The DNA for the CDR3 is TGTGCCAGCAGCTTTTCACCCGTGGACACTGAAGCTTTCTTT. This encodes CASSFSPVDTEAFF.

This rearrangement joins TRBV4-3 to TRBJ1-1, with TRBD1 identical over 8 bases. The CDR3 contains 17 residues. With V trimmed by 0 bases and J by 6 bases, 12 bases remained unmatched. Germline V gene data show CDR1 as LGHNA and CDR2 as YSLEER. The CDR3 is CASSQETGGTFSPEAFF. In DNA form, the CDR3 reads TGCGCCAGCAGCCAAGAAACAGGGGGTACCTTTAGTCCTGAAGCTTTCTTT.

The chain uses TRBV10-3 and TRBJ1-2, with TRBD1 identical over 7 bases. J lost 6 bases, V lost 3 bases, and 4 bases had no gene match. The CDR3 sequence is 13 residues long. The germline CDR1 and CDR2 sequences are ENHRY and SYGVKD. The CDR3 DNA reads as TGTGCCATCAGTGAAGGGGGCGGCCATGGCTACACCTTC. Amino acid sequence: CAISEGGGHGYTF.

The chain recombines TRBV7-3 with TRBJ2-7; the D call may be TRBD1 or TRBD2 (5 bases each). CDR1 is SGHTA and CDR2 is FQGTGA in the germline V gene. Trimming took 1 base from V and 6 from J, leaving 13 bases between them. The CDR3 is 14 residues long. In nucleotides, the CDR3 is TGTGCCAGCAGCTTAAGGGCGGTGGGGGTCGAGCAGTACTTC. It translates to CASSLRAVGVEQYF.

The chain has TRBV4-2 and TRBJ2-7, with D possibly being TRBD1 (5 bases). CDR1 is LGHNA, CDR2 YNFKEQ, per germline. CDR3 length: 15 amino acids. Trimming took off 0 bases at V and 0 bases at J, with 9 bases between the two ends. The CDR3 bases are TGTGCCAGCAGCCAAGAGGACATCAACTCCTACGAGCAGTACTTC. Its translation: CASSQEDINSYEQYF.

The V gene is TRBV29-1, the J gene TRBJ2-7; D is undetermined. Trimming shortened V by 0 bases and J by 3 bases, and 15 bases separated the two germline ends. Germline assignment: CDR1 SQVTM and CDR2 ANQGSEA. This CDR3 contains 15 residues. CDR3 loop: CSVEDPGSSGYEQYF. The CDR3 region has the DNA TGCAGCGTTGAAGATCCAGGCTCCTCGGGCTACGAGCAGTACTTC.